What follows is one TCR beta chain and its context. Generated by immunoSEQ multiplex PCR, the TCRdb table keeps only in-frame clones and is missing some. This sample has 30,000 to 40,000 clones; about 90% occur once, and the top ten carry 3.5%. This specimen comes from a study of T cell changes during pregnancy in multiple sclerosis. The origin of this receptor is a female donor with multiple sclerosis, enrolled in a pregnancy study. Sequencing used CD8+ T cells from peripheral blood mononuclear cells, obtained in the third trimester of pregnancy.

In nucleotides, the CDR3 is TGTGCCAGCAGCTTAGAGGCGGCGGGGCAGCAAGAGACCCAGTACTTC. Translation: CASSLEAAGQQETQYF. This rearrangement joins TRBV7-6 to TRBJ2-5, with D perhaps matching TRBD2 (6 bases). Trimming stripped 1 base from V and 2 bases from J, with 14 bases between. The CDR3 is 16 amino acids. Germline V lookup: CDR1 SGHVS, CDR2 FNYEAQ.